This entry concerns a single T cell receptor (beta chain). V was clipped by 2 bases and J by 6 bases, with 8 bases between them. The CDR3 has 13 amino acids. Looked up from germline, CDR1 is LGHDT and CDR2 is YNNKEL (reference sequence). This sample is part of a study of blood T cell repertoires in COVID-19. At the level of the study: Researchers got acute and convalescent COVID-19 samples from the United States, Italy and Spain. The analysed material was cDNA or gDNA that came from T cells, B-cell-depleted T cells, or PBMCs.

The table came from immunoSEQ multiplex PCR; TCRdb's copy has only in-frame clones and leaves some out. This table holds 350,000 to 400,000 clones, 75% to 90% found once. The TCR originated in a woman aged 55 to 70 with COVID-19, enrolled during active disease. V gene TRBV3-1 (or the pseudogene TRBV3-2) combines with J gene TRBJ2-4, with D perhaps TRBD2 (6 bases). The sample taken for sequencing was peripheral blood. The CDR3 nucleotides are TGTGCCAGCAGCCAATTGGGGGGAAACATTCAGTACTTC. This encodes CASSQLGGNIQYF.